The next 28 T cell receptor beta chains were all read from a single sample in a study of blood T cells in healthy people across ages (dated by TCRdb to 2015 to 2017). To prepare the library, 5' RACE was applied. The listed sequencing device is Illumina HiSeq 2500. A second roughly 7 to 12 cycle PCR used a sample-barcoded 5' primer and a J-beta primer mix. The public reads were quality trimmed at Q25 with fastp and then assembled into clones with MiXCR by TCRdb, keeping productive beta chains. Identical CDR3 protein sequences are pooled into one entry, listed with their most common genes and DNA. In all, the sample holds roughly 1.7 million distinct CDR3 sequences, and around 36% of those were seen once. Over 9% of the sample goes to the ten largest clones. What was sequenced was blood. The receptors shown here come from a woman in her 30s in good health.

This clonotype was seen a single time. The gene calls are TRBV28 and TRBJ2-4, with 10 nucleotides matching TRBD2. The trim removed 2 bases at V and 0 bases at J, leaving 4 bases unmatched. The CDR3 sequence is 17 residues long. Germline values: CDR1 MDHEN, CDR2 SYDVKM. Here the CDR3 reads CASSLTSGVLAKNIQYF. The CDR3 nucleotides read TGTGCCAGCAGTTTAACTAGCGGGGTCCTAGCCAAAAACATTCAGTACTTC.

The rearrangement links TRBV20-1 to TRBJ2-5, with 14 bases identical to TRBD2. There are 17 residues in the CDR3. With V trimmed by 5 bases and J by 5 bases, 13 bases remained unmatched. CDR1 DFQATT and CDR2 SNEGSKA come from the germline V gene (reference sequence). The CDR3 nucleotides are TGCAGTGCTCCAAGACTAGCGGGGGGGTGGATGGGGGAGACCCAGTACTTC. Translated: CSAPRLAGGWMGETQYF.

This clonotype was detected only a few times. The J gene is TRBJ1-2, the V gene TRBV28; a possible D gene is TRBD1 (5 bases). Germline CDR1 and CDR2: MDHEN and SYDVKM. V dropped 6 bases and J dropped 0 bases, with 20 bases sitting between them. This CDR3 has 17 residues. The CDR3 loop is CASRLIKQGLANYGYTF. In DNA form, the CDR3 reads TGTGCCAGCAGACTAATAAAGCAGGGATTAGCTAACTATGGCTACACCTTC.

V gene TRBV19 combines with J gene TRBJ2-3, with 8 bases fitting TRBD2. Germline CDR1 and CDR2: LNHDA and SQIVND (reference sequence). This CDR3 spans 16 amino acids. The junction had 6 bases not matched to a gene; V was cut back by 4 bases and J by 0 bases. CDR3: CASSTHSGASTDTQYF. DNA of the CDR3: TGTGCCAGTAGTACTCATAGCGGGGCGAGCACAGATACGCAGTATTTT.

This clonotype has only one observation. V and J are TRBV30 and TRBJ2-3; 9 bases are shared with TRBD2. The CDR3 spans 16 residues. V shed 3 bases and J 2 bases; nucleotides not matched to a gene: 9. CDR1 and CDR2 from the germline V gene are GTSNPN and SVGIG (reference sequence). The CDR3 loop reads CAWSDGTSSATDTQYF. CDR3 bases: TGTGCCTGGAGCGACGGGACTAGCAGTGCCACAGATACGCAGTATTTT.

This sequence joins TRBV5-1 and TRBJ2-7; 7 positions match TRBD1. Germline CDR1 is SGHRS and CDR2 is YFSETQ. The V gene end was trimmed by 4 bases and the J gene end by 4 bases; junction bases not matched to a gene: 11. There are 15 residues in the CDR3. CDR3 DNA sequence: TGCGCCAGCAGCCTAAATCCCGGGACAGCGTACGAGCAGTACTTC. The encoded protein is CASSLNPGTAYEQYF.

This sequence joins TRBV20-1 and TRBJ2-7; D is unclear. Trimming shortened V by 3 bases and J by 6 bases, and 15 bases separated the two germline ends. This CDR3 is built from 13 residues. Looked up from germline, CDR1 is DFQATT and CDR2 is SNEGSKA (reference sequence). The CDR3 nucleotides read TGCAGTGCTAGGGGTAGTAAGGGCCGCGAGCAGTACTTC. Amino acid sequence: CSARGSKGREQYF.

This clonotype has more than one count but fewer than ten. The CDR3 bases are TGTGCCAGCAGTCCCCCTGAGGGGGGCGATGGCTACACCTTC. It is translated as CASSPPEGGDGYTF. The genes are TRBV28 and TRBJ1-2; tentative D call: TRBD1 (6 bases). Germline CDR1 MDHEN, CDR2 SYDVKM. The V end lost 5 bases, the J end lost 6 bases, and 16 bases lay between the germline ends. This CDR3 contains 14 residues.

This chain connects TRBV9 to TRBJ2-1; 11 bases map to TRBD2. The CDR3 has 18 amino acids. The germline gives CDR1 SGDLS, CDR2 YYNGEE. Germline trimming cut 1 base from V and 3 bases from J; bases unmatched to any gene: 9. The DNA of the CDR3 is TGTGCCAGCAGCGTACGCCTAGCGGGAGGAAAAGGCTACAATGAGCAGTTCTTC. This sequence encodes CASSVRLAGGKGYNEQFF.

This clonotype was seen many times. V is TRBV7-9 and J is TRBJ2-7; tentatively, D is TRBD1 or TRBD2 (5 bases each). The CDR3 totals 16 residues. Trimming left V 3 bases short and J 3 bases short, with 18 bases between. Germline V gives CDR1 SEHNR, CDR2 FQNEAQ (reference sequence). The CDR3 is CASSFGPGRRDYEQYF. The CDR3 coding sequence is TGTGCCAGCAGCTTTGGGCCGGGACGTAGGGACTACGAGCAGTACTTC.

The CDR3 here is CASRENKVTEAFF. Written as DNA, the CDR3 is TGTGCCAGCAGGGAAAACAAGGTTACTGAAGCTTTCTTT. The V call is TRBV7-3, the J call TRBJ1-1; no firm D call. The CDR3 sequence is 13 residues long. Germline CDR1 and CDR2: SGHTA and FQGTGA. V gave up 6 bases and J gave up 5 bases, with 13 bases separating them. The complete variable domain, with remaining parts taken from reference TRBV7-3 and TRBJ1-1, reads GAGVSQTPSNKVTEKGKYVELRCDPISGHTALYWYRQSLGQGPEFLIYFQGTGAADDSGLPNDRFFAVRPEGSVSTLKIQRTERGDSAVYLCASRENKVTEAFFGQGTRLTVV.

The gene calls are TRBV27 and TRBJ2-5, with TRBD2 identical over 11 bases. In germline, CDR1 is MNHEY, CDR2 SMNVEV (reference sequence). This CDR3 is 15 amino acids long. Germline trimming cut 2 bases from V and 11 bases from J; bases unmatched to any gene: 10. For the CDR3, the DNA is TGTGCCAGCAGTTTACAACTAGCGGGGGACAATGAGCAGTACTTC. Encoded protein: CASSLQLAGDNEQYF.

V and J are TRBV13 and TRBJ1-1; 7 bases fit TRBD1. This CDR3 has 15 residues. J lost 5 bases, V lost 4 bases, and 10 bases had no gene match. Germline CDR1 is PRHDT and CDR2 is FYEKMQ (reference sequence). Here the CDR3 reads CASSSGFRGATEAFF. The CDR3 DNA follows: TGTGCCAGCAGCTCAGGATTCAGGGGGGCTACTGAAGCTTTCTTT.

The chain has TRBV11-2 and TRBJ2-3, with a tentative D call TRBD1 (5 bases). The ends were cut back, 2 bases at V and 0 bases at J, with 21 bases in the middle. CDR1 SGHAT and CDR2 FQNNGV come from the germline V gene. This CDR3 comprises 19 residues. The CDR3, as DNA: TGTGCCAGCAGCTTACACAGGTCGGTCAGTCCCTATAGCACAGATACGCAGTATTTT. Amino acids: CASSLHRSVSPYSTDTQYF.

The rearrangement joins TRBV28 to TRBJ2-1, with 13 bases lining up with TRBD2. CDR3 length: 16 residues. Trimming removed 5 bases from V and 2 bases from J; junction bases left unmatched: 3. Per germline, CDR1 MDHEN and CDR2 SYDVKM. The CDR3 spells CASSGTSGVPYNEQFF. As DNA, the CDR3 is TGTGCCAGCAGTGGGACTAGCGGGGTTCCCTACAATGAGCAGTTCTTC.

Note on this clonotype: A read error may be the cause here, since a much bigger clone is one base away. This chain links TRBV20-1 with TRBJ1-1; D is uncertain. With 8 bases removed from V and 4 bases from J, the gap between germline ends came to 14 bases. This CDR3 is 12 amino acids long. The germline V gene has CDR1 DFQATT and CDR2 SNEGSKA (reference sequence). This CDR3 is CSTNPRVTEAFF. Here the CDR3 DNA reads TGCAGTACTAACCCCCGGGTCACTGAAGCTTTCTTT.

Concerning this clonotype itself: A read error may explain this, as a much larger clone is one base away. CDR3 sequence reads: CSTRDGRVSGANVLTF. For the CDR3, the DNA is TGCAGTACTAGAGATGGGCGGGTCTCTGGGGCCAACGTCCTGACTTTC. The J gene is TRBJ2-6, the V gene TRBV20-1; a weak D match, TRBD2 (5 bases). This CDR3 is 16 amino acids long. The germline V gene encodes CDR1 DFQATT and CDR2 SNEGSKA (reference sequence).

This clonotype was seen only a few times. The V call is TRBV7-6, the J call TRBJ2-7; D is perhaps TRBD1 (5 bases). This CDR3 region has 15 residues. V lost 5 bases and J 6 bases, leaving 20 bases between the germline ends. The germline gives CDR1 SGHVS, CDR2 FNYEAQ. CDR3 nucleotide sequence: TGTGCCAGCAGCCCTAACTCCCCAGGGTGGAGCGAGCAGTACTTC. Translated, it gives CASSPNSPGWSEQYF.

This clonotype appeared a few times. The chain uses TRBV20-1 and TRBJ2-1; D gene uncertain. V was clipped by 1 base and J by 6 bases, with 4 bases between them. This CDR3 has 11 residues. The germline gives CDR1 DFQATT, CDR2 SNEGSKA (reference sequence). This CDR3 reads CSARVINEQFF. The DNA of the CDR3 is TGCAGTGCTAGAGTGATCAATGAGCAGTTCTTC.

This chain connects TRBV20-1 to TRBJ1-6, with D possibly TRBD1 on 5 matching bases. Trimming removed 5 bases from V and 10 bases from J, with 15 bases in between. Germline V gene sequence: CDR1 DFQATT, CDR2 SNEGSKA (reference sequence). The length of the CDR3 is 13 residues. CDR3 protein: CSAYPGPGSPLHF. In DNA form, the CDR3 reads TGCAGTGCTTATCCGGGACCCGGCTCACCCCTCCACTTT.

This CDR3 is CASSSGQGNVSPLHF. CDR3 in DNA: TGCGCCAGCAGCTCAGGACAGGGTAATGTTTCACCCCTCCACTTT. The gene calls are TRBV5-1 and TRBJ1-6; 8 bases fit TRBD1. The V gene end was trimmed by 3 bases and the J gene end by 9 bases; junction bases not matched to a gene: 8. This CDR3 spans 15 amino acids. In germline, CDR1 is SGHRS, CDR2 YFSETQ.

This chain joins TRBV29-1 and TRBJ1-2; TRBD1 agrees at 7 bases. The CDR3 runs 13 residues. V dropped 0 bases and J dropped 7; count of bases not matched to a gene: 5. Germline-derived CDR1 and CDR2 are SQVTM and ANQGSEA. CDR3 in DNA: TGCAGCGTTGAAGATCACAGGGGAGGTGGCTACACCTTC. It is translated as CSVEDHRGGGYTF.

Note on this clonotype: An end of the junction does not agree with germline; a read error may underlie this. The rearrangement joins TRBV9 to TRBJ2-7; a possible D gene is TRBD2 (5 bases). The J call may be faulty, since TRBJ2-5 better matches the DNA end. Germline V gene lookup returns CDR1 SGDLS and CDR2 YYNGEE. The CDR3 consists of 12 residues. The CDR3 nucleotides are TGTGCCGGCAGCTCGGAGGAGATGACCCAGTACTTC. Its translation is CAGSSEEMTQYF.

In this sample, this clonotype turned up a few times. The J gene is TRBJ2-7, the V gene TRBV29-1; 8 positions agree with TRBD2. The germline CDR1 and CDR2 sequences are SQVTM and ANQGSEA. The CDR3 extends over 13 amino acids. The ends lost 2 bases at V and 5 bases at J; junction bases unmatched: 5. The CDR3 DNA follows: TGCAGCGTTGAAACTGGCGGGAGGAACGAGCAGTACTTC. Translation: CSVETGGRNEQYF.

The genes are TRBV20-1 and TRBJ2-7; 14 bases align to TRBD2. Germline V gene lookup returns CDR1 DFQATT and CDR2 SNEGSKA (reference sequence). The CDR3 extends over 13 amino acids. Trimming cost V 6 bases and J 6 bases; bases outside gene matches: 4. CDR3: CSARLAGGTEQYF. DNA for the CDR3: TGCAGTGCGAGACTAGCGGGAGGGACCGAGCAGTACTTC.

The V and J genes are TRBV15 and TRBJ1-2; D uncertain. Germline V gene lookup returns CDR1 LNHNV and CDR2 YYDKDF (reference sequence). V gave up 2 bases and J gave up 4 bases, with 5 bases separating them. The length of the CDR3 is 12 residues. The CDR3 DNA reads as TGTGCCACCAGCAGAACGGGCTATGGCTACACCTTC. Translation: CATSRTGYGYTF.

The CDR3 coding sequence is TGCGCCAGCAGCCAAGGAGCCCCGAACACTGAAGCTTTCTTT. Its protein is CASSQGAPNTEAFF. V is TRBV4-1 and J is TRBJ1-1; D gene uncertain. V lost 1 base to trimming and J lost 1 base, with 7 bases between them. Germline CDR1 is MGHRA and CDR2 is YSYEKL. The CDR3 runs to 14 residues.

J is TRBJ2-4 and V is TRBV14; D possibly corresponds to TRBD2 (6 bases). The CDR3 is 13 amino acids. Germline V gene sequence: CDR1 SGHDN, CDR2 FVKESK. Trimming took off 5 bases at V and 5 bases at J, with 10 bases between the two ends. In DNA, the CDR3 is TGTGCCAGCAGCATGGGGGGACAAAACATTCAGTACTTC. The encoded protein is CASSMGGQNIQYF. Based on the CDR3 plus reference TRBV14 and TRBJ2-4, the full variable domain is EAGVTQFPSHSVIEKGQTVTLRCDPISGHDNLYWYRRVMGKEIKFLLHFVKESKQDESGMPNNRFLAERTGGTYSTLKVQPAELEDSGVYFCASSMGGQNIQYFGAGTRLSVL.